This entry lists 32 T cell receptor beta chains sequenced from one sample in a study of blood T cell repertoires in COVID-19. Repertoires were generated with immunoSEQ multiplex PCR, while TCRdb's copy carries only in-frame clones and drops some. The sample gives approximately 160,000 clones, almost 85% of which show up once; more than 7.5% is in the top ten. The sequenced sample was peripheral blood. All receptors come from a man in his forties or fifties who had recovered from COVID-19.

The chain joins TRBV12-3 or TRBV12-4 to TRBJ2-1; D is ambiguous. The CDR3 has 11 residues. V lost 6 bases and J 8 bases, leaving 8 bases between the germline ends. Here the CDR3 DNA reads TGTGCCAGCAGGAGGTTGGATGAGCAGTTCTTC. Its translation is CASRRLDEQFF.

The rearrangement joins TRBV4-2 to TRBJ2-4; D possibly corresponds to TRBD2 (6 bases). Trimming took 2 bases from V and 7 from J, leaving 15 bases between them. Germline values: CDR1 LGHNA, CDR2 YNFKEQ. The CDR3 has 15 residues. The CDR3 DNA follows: TGTGCCAGCAGCCAAAGCTACGGGGGTTGGAACATTCAGTACTTC. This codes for CASSQSYGGWNIQYF.

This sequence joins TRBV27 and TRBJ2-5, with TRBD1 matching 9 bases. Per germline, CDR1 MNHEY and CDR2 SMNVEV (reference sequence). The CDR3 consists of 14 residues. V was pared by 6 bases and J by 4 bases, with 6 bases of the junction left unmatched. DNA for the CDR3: TGTGCCAGCAGGAAACAGGGGGCAAGAGAGACCCAGTACTTC. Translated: CASRKQGARETQYF.

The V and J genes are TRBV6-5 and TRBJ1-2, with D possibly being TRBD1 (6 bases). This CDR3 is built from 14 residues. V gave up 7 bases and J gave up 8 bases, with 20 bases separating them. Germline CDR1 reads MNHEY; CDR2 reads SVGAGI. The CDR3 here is CASTGTPGTHGYTF. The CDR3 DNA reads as TGTGCCAGCACAGGTACGCCTGGGACACACGGCTACACCTTC.

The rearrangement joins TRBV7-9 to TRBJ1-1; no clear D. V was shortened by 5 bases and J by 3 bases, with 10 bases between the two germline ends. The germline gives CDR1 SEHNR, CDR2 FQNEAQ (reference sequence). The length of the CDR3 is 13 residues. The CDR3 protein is CASSPSGDTEAFF. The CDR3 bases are TGTGCCAGCAGCCCATCCGGGGACACTGAAGCTTTCTTT.

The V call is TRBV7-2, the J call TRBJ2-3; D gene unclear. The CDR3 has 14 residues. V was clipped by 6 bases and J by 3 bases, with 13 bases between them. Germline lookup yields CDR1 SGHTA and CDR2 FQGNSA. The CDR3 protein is CASRHPSSTDTQYF. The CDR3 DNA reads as TGTGCCAGCAGGCACCCCTCTAGTACAGATACGCAGTATTTT.

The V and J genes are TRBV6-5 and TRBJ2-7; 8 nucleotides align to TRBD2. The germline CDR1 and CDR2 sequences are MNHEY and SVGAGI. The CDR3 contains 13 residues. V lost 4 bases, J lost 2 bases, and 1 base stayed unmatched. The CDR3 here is CASSLAGPYEQYF. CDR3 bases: TGTGCCAGCAGTTTAGCGGGACCCTACGAGCAGTACTTC.

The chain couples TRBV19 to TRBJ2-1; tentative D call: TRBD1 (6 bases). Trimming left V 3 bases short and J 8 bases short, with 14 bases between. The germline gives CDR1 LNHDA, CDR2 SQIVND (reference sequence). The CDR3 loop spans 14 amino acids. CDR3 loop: CASSISLQGYEQFF. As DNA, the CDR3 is TGTGCCAGTAGTATTTCACTACAGGGATATGAGCAGTTCTTC.

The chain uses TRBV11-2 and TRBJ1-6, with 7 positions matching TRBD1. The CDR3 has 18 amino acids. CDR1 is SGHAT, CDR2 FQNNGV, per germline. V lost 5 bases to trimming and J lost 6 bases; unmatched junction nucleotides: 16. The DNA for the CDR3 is TGTGCCAGCAGCCTGAAGGGGGCTTTAGGCCCGATTAATTCACCCCTCCACTTT. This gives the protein CASSLKGALGPINSPLHF. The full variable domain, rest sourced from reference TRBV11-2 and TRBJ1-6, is EAGVAQSPRYKIIEKRQSVAFWCNPISGHATLYWYQQILGQGPKLLIQFQNNGVVDDSQLPKDRFSAERLKGVDSTLKIQPAKLEDSAVYLCASSLKGALGPINSPLHFGNGTRLTVT.

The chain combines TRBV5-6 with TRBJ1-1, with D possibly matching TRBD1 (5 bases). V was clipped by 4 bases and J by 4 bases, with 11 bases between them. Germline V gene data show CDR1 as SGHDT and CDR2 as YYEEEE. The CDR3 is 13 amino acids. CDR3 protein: CASSQGPGTEAFF. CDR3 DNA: TGTGCCAGCAGCCAGGGCCCGGGCACTGAAGCTTTCTTT.

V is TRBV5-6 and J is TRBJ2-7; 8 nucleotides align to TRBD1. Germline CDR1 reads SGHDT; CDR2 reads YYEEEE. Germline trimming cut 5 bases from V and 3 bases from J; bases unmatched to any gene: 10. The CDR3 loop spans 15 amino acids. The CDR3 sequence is CASRAGGTGRYEQYF. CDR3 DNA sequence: TGTGCCAGCAGGGCGGGCGGGACAGGTCGCTACGAGCAGTACTTC.

CDR3: CSVGTAIEAFF. The CDR3 coding sequence is TGCAGCGTTGGGACAGCAATTGAAGCTTTCTTT. The rearrangement links TRBV29-1 to TRBJ1-1; tentatively, D is TRBD1 (6 bases). The V end lost 4 bases, the J end lost 7 bases, and 10 bases lay between the germline ends. In germline, CDR1 is SQVTM, CDR2 ANQGSEA. There are 11 residues in the CDR3.

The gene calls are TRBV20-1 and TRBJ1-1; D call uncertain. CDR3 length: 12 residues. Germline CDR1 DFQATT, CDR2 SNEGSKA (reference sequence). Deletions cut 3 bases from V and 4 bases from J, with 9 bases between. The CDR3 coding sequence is TGCAGTGCTAGTGACGCGTTCACTGAAGCTTTCTTT. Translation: CSASDAFTEAFF.

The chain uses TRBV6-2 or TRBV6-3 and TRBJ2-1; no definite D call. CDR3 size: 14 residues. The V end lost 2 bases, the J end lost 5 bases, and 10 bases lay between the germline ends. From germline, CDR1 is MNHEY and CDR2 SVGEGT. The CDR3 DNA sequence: TGTGCCAGCAGTTACAGCTCCGAAAACAATGAGCAGTTCTTC. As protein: CASSYSSENNEQFF.

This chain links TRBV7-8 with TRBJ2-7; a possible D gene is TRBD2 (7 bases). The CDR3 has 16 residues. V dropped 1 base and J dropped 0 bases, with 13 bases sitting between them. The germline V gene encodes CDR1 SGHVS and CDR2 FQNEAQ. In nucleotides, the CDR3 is TGTGCCAGCAGCTTAGGGCTCCGGGGGGCCTCCTACGAGCAGTACTTC. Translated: CASSLGLRGASYEQYF.

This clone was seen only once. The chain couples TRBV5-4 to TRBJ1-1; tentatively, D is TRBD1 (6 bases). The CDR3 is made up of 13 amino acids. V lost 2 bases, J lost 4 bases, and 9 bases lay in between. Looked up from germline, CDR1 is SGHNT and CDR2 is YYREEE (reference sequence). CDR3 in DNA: TGTGCCAGCAGCTTACCCAGGGGCACTGAAGCTTTCTTT. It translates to CASSLPRGTEAFF.

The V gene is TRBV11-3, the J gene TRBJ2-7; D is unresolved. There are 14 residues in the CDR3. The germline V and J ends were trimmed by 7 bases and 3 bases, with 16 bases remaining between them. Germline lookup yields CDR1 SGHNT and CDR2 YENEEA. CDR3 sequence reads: CASTLGNSYYEQYF. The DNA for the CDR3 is TGTGCCAGCACCCTCGGCAACAGCTACTACGAGCAGTACTTC.

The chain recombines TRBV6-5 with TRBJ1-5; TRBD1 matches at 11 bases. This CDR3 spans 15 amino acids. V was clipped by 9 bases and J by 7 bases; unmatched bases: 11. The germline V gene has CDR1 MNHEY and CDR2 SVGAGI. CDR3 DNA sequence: TGTGCCAGTGGTCCGGGACAGGGGGGGGAGCAGCCCCAGCATTTT. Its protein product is CASGPGQGGEQPQHF.

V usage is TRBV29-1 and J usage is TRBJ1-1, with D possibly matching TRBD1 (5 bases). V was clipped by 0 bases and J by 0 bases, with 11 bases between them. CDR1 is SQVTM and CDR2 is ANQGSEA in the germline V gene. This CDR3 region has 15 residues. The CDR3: CSVEDRGRVNTEAFF. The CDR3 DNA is TGCAGCGTTGAAGATCGCGGCAGGGTGAACACTGAAGCTTTCTTT.

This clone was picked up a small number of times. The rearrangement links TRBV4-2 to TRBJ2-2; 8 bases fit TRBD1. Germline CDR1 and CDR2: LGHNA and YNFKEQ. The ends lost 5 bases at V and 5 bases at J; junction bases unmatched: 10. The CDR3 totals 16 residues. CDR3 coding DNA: TGTGCCAGCAGCAAGACCGGGACAGGTGCAACCGGGGAGCTGTTTTTT. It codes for CASSKTGTGATGELFF.

The CDR3 here is CASRITQNTGELFF. Here the CDR3 DNA reads TGTGCCAGTAGGATAACTCAGAACACCGGGGAGCTGTTTTTT. V usage is TRBV19 and J usage is TRBJ2-2; D remains unclear. Germline V gene sequence: CDR1 LNHDA, CDR2 SQIVND (reference sequence). V lost 6 bases to trimming and J lost 1 base, with 9 bases between them. This CDR3 comprises 14 residues.

The CDR3 is CASSFSFSDTQYF. In DNA form, the CDR3 reads TGTGCCAGCAGCTTTAGCTTCTCAGATACGCAGTATTTT. The genes are TRBV5-4 and TRBJ2-3, with D uncertain. V dropped 2 bases and J dropped 4 bases, with 8 bases sitting between them. This CDR3 is built from 13 residues. Germline CDR1 is SGHNT and CDR2 is YYREEE (reference sequence).

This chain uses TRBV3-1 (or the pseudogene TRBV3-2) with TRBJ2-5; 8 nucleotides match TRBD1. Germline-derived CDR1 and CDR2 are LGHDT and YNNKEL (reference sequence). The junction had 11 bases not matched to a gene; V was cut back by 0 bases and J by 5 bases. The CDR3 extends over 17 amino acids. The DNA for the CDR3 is TGTGCCAGCAGCCAAGACTTGGAGGACAGGGTACGGGAGACCCAGTACTTC. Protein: CASSQDLEDRVRETQYF.

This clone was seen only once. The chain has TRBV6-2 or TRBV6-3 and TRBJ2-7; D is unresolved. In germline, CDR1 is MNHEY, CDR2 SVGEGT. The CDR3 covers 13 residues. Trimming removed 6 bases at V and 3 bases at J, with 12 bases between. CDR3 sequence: CASSHGVSYEQYF. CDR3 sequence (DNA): TGTGCCAGCAGCCACGGAGTCAGCTACGAGCAGTACTTC.

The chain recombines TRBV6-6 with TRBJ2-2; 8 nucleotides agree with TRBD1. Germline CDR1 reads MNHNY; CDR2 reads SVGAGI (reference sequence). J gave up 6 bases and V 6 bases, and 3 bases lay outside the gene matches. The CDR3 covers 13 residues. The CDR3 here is CASSPGGSGELFF. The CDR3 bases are TGTGCCAGCAGCCCAGGGGGCTCCGGGGAGCTGTTTTTT.

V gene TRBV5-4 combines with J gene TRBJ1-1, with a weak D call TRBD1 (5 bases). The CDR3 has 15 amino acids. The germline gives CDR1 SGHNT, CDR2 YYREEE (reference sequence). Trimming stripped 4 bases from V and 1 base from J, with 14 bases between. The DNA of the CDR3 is TGTGCCAGCAGCCTCGTCCCCACAGGGAACACTGAAGCTTTCTTT. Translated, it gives CASSLVPTGNTEAFF.

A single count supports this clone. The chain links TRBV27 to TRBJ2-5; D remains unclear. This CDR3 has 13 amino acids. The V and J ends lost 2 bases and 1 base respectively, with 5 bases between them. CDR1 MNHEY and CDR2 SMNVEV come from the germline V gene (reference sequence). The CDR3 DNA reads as TGTGCCAGCAGTTTAAACTTCCAAGAGACCCAGTACTTC. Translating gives CASSLNFQETQYF.

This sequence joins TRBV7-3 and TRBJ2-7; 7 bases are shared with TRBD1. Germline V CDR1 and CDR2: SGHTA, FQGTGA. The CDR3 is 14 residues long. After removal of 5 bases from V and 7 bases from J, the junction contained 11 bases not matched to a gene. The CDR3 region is CASSQDRLSGEQYF. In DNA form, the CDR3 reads TGTGCCAGCAGCCAGGACAGGCTTTCCGGAGAGCAGTACTTC.

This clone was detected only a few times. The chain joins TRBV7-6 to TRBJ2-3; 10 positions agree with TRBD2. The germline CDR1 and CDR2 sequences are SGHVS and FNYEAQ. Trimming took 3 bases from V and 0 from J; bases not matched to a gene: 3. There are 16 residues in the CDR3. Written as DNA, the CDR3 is TGTGCCAGCAGCTTGACTAGCGGGTCTAGCACAGATACGCAGTATTTT. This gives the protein CASSLTSGSSTDTQYF.

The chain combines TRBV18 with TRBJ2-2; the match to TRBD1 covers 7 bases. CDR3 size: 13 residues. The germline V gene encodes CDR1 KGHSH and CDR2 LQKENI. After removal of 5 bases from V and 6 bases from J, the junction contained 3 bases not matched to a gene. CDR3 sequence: CASSSRGSGELFF. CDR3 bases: TGTGCCAGCTCATCCAGGGGGTCCGGGGAGCTGTTTTTT.

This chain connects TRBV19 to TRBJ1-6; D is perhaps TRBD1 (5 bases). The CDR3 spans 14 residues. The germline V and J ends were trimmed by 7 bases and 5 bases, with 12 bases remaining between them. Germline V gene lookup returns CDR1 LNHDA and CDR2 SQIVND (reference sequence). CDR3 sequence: CASKDRANNSPLHF. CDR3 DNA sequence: TGTGCCAGTAAAGACAGAGCAAATAATTCACCCCTCCACTTT.

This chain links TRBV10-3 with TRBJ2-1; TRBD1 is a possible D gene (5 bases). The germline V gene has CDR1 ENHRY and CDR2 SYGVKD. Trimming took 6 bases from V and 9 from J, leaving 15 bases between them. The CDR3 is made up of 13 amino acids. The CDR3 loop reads CAIRPETVGEQFF. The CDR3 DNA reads TGTGCCATCAGACCTGAGACAGTTGGTGAGCAGTTCTTC.